The 8 T cell receptor beta chains listed next were all sequenced from one sample in a study of blood T cell repertoires in COVID-19. Repertoires were generated with immunoSEQ multiplex PCR, while TCRdb's copy carries only in-frame clones and drops some. The data contain some 62,000 clones, about 80% of them singletons. Material for sequencing was peripheral blood. The receptors come from a man aged 55 to 70 with COVID-19, enrolled during active disease.

V usage is TRBV7-3 and J usage is TRBJ2-3, with TRBD2 identical over 8 bases. V lost 6 bases, J lost 4 bases, and 12 bases stayed unmatched. Per germline, CDR1 SGHTA and CDR2 FQGTGA. The CDR3 has 16 residues. CDR3 nucleotides: TGTGCCAGCAGGAGCCGAGCCGGGGGGGCAGCAGATACGCAGTATTTT. The encoded protein is CASRSRAGGAADTQYF.

This clone was detected only once. The chain recombines TRBV5-1 with TRBJ2-5, with a weak D call TRBD1 (6 bases). V gave up 0 bases and J gave up 2 bases, with 11 bases separating them. CDR3 length: 15 amino acids. The V gene's germline CDR1 is SGHRS and CDR2 YFSETQ. The CDR3 protein is CASSLGTVEQETQYF. DNA of the CDR3: TGCGCCAGCAGCTTGGGGACAGTAGAACAAGAGACCCAGTACTTC.

This clone was picked up one time. The J gene is TRBJ1-2, the V gene TRBV6-5; D remains unclear. Per the germline V gene, CDR1 is MNHEY and CDR2 is SVGAGI. The CDR3 covers 11 residues. The germline V and J ends were trimmed by 8 bases and 1 base, with 5 bases remaining between them. The CDR3 nucleotides are TGTGCCAGCCGGTTTAACTATGGCTACACCTTC. Translation: CASRFNYGYTF.

The gene calls are TRBV6-1 and TRBJ1-2; D is possibly TRBD1 (6 bases). The CDR3 loop spans 12 amino acids. Germline lookup yields CDR1 MNHNS and CDR2 SASEGT. V was cut by 3 bases and J by 7 bases, with 9 bases left in between. CDR3: CASSDWTVGYTF. In nucleotides, the CDR3 is TGTGCCAGCAGTGATTGGACAGTTGGCTACACCTTC.

This chain links TRBV7-9 with TRBJ1-2, with TRBD1 identical over 7 bases. Germline V lookup: CDR1 SEHNR, CDR2 FQNEAQ (reference sequence). The CDR3 covers 18 residues. Trimming cost V 5 bases and J 3 bases; bases outside gene matches: 18. CDR3 in DNA: TGTGCCAGCAGCAGCCCCCTCTTAGGACAGGCGTTTCACTATGGCTACACCTTC. Translated, it gives CASSSPLLGQAFHYGYTF.

The chain links TRBV15 to TRBJ2-4; a possible D gene is TRBD1 (5 bases). The CDR3 sequence is 17 residues long. The germline V gene encodes CDR1 LNHNV and CDR2 YYDKDF (reference sequence). The V gene lost 7 bases and the J gene lost 8 bases, with 27 bases spanning the gap. The CDR3, as DNA: TGTGCCACCAAACAACCTTTCGGAGACCTGTTCAGGGACATTCAGTACTTC. Its translation: CATKQPFGDLFRDIQYF. Drawing the rest from reference TRBV15 and TRBJ2-4, the complete variable domain is DAMVIQNPRYQVTQFGKPVTLSCSQTLNHNVMYWYQQKSSQAPKLLFHYYDKDFNNEADTPDNFQSRRPNTSFCFLDIRSPGLGDTAMYLCATKQPFGDLFRDIQYFGAGTRLSVL.

The chain employs TRBV5-1 and TRBJ2-2, with 12 bases matching TRBD2. The junction had 1 base not matched to a gene; V was cut back by 4 bases and J by 0 bases. Per the germline V gene, CDR1 is SGHRS and CDR2 is YFSETQ. This CDR3 spans 16 amino acids. CDR3 in DNA: TGCGCCAGCAGCAGGACTAGCGGGGCGAACACCGGGGAGCTGTTTTTT. Protein sequence: CASSRTSGANTGELFF.

The rearrangement uses TRBV6-6 and TRBJ1-1; no clear D gene. The germline CDR1 and CDR2 sequences are MNHNY and SVGAGI (reference sequence). V dropped 11 bases and J dropped 5 bases, with 12 bases sitting between them. The CDR3 is 11 amino acids. The CDR3 DNA follows: TGTGCCGGCACCCGGGGTACTGAAGCTTTCTTT. It yields the protein CAGTRGTEAFF.